This T cell receptor beta chain was recovered during a study of T cells in Graves' hyperthyroidism and ophthalmopathy (dated by TCRdb to the late 2010s). A note on the overall study: Peripheral blood samples were taken at the time of initial diagnosis, prior to any treatment. Prospective prediction of ophthalmopathy was tested in an independent validation cohort consisting of 18 to 20 hyperthyroidism patients and approximately 16 patients who later progressed to ophthalmopathy. To identify distinguishing TCR V-J signatures, a discovery cohort of some 100 patients was used, comprising 43 with Graves' ophthalmopathy and some 60 with stable Graves' hyperthyroidism. Following sampling, methimazole starting at 30 mg daily was given to hyperthyroidism patients, and high-dose intravenous methylprednisolone was given to ophthalmopathy patients. The study also compared thyroid tissue and blood T-cell repertoires from roughly six Graves' hyperthyroidism patients. According to the paper, TCR Vbeta CDR3 sequencing was carried out on 135 peripheral blood samples, which came from 40 to 45 ophthalmopathy, about 75 hyperthyroidism and about 17 progressor patients. The 85 to 100 discovery patients were randomly split 7:3 into training and test sets.

For this chain, trimming is 7 bases at the V end and 3 bases at the J end, and the number of junction bases without a gene match is 9. The CDR3 measures 15 amino acids from cysteine to phenylalanine. The only DNA kept is the CDR3, 45 bases in frame from the first base. From the germline V gene, CDR1 is MNHNS and CDR2 is SASEGT. This clonotype was detected many times. Its antigen has not been determined. Within one base of it there is no much larger clone, and no base qualities were kept. Results and caveats for the whole study, not just this receptor: Ophthalmopathy was separated from stable hyperthyroidism by a 13 V-J signature model, with approximately 90% sensitivity and approximately 81% specificity obtained in cross-validation and 80%/75% obtained in testing. Most expanded thyroid clonotypes (frequency above 0.001) were also detected in blood, a finding suggesting that blood repertoires may reflect thyroid immune responses. No statistical method was used to set the sample size in advance, and investigators knew the group allocation. During validation, the model predicted progression to ophthalmopathy a median of approximately six months ahead of onset, with approximately 70% sensitivity and 72.22% specificity.

Ophthalmopathy patients had moderately to severely active disease, Clinical Activity Score of at least 3, NOSPECS grade of at least 4, and duration under 3 months. Any patient with an uncontrolled infection, another autoimmune disease, pregnancy or lactation was excluded. Clinical symptoms, serum thyroxine and TRAb, thyroid ultrasound, and orbital computed tomography formed the basis for the diagnoses. PBMCs were isolated from 7.5 to 10 ml of fresh peripheral blood by Ficoll-Paque density gradient centrifugation. Trizol reagent was used to extract total RNA, and RNA quality was then checked on an Agilent 2100 Bioanalyzer. TCR beta CDR3 regions were amplified from RNA transcripts. The TCR CDR3 was subjected to a first round of RT-PCR using the HTBI primer set and the Qiagen OneStep RT-PCR kit. Libraries were constructed in a second round of multiplex PCR, after which size selection and purification were carried out. The libraries were sequenced on an Illumina HiSeq2000 using paired-end 100 bp reads. Processing in the source paper ran as follows. SOAPnuke was used to process the raw data, removing reads that contained adapters or uncalled bases, had a mean Phred below 15, or lacked an exact match to the constant primer or identifier. High-quality paired reads were merged using COPE v1.2.5, and each unique nucleotide sequence was defined as a clonotype. Clonotypes were aligned to IMGT TRBV, TRBD and TRBJ reference segments using MiTCR v1.1. The analysis was restricted to V-J combinations with a frequency above 0.0001, which together covered about 99% of the repertoires. A TCS score was defined as the ratio of F50 (clonal expansion) to E x V (chaos), with BLOSUM62-based TCRdist applied between CDR3 peptides within each V-J. Welch's t-statistics and random forest reduced around 510 V-J features to under 15, which were used in a naive Bayes classifier (R e1071). Using fastp at Q25 and MiXCR, TCRdb reprocessed the public reads and kept productive beta chains. Every entry covers one CDR3 protein and lists the most common genes and DNA from its rows. The V and J calls reflect TCRdb's pipeline rather than the authors' work. The sample records approximately 620,000 distinct CDR3 sequences, around 15% of which are singletons. The ten largest clones take up 3% to 4% of the sample.

The sequence came from a woman aged 40 to 50 with Graves' ophthalmopathy. Material: blood. The chain links TRBV6-1 with TRBJ2-7, with TRBD1 identical over 10 junction bases. The nucleotide sequence reads TGTGCCAGCATTCCAGGGACAGGGGTACTCTACGAGCAGTACTTC. Its translation reads: CASIPGTGVLYEQYF.